The clone carrying this T cell receptor (beta chain) appeared once. Clones were sequenced by immunoSEQ multiplex PCR, and TCRdb holds only the in-frame ones, with some missing. The data contain approximately 61,000 clones, more than 75% of them seen just once; the ten biggest clones take up roughly 3.3%. The ends were cut back, 2 bases at V and 6 bases at J, with 10 bases in the middle. The V gene's germline CDR1 is LNHDA and CDR2 SQIVND (reference sequence). CDR3 length equals 13 residues. The source of the sample is a study of T cell changes during pregnancy in multiple sclerosis. The receptor was derived from a female donor in good health, enrolled as a control in a pregnancy study. The chain joins TRBV19 to TRBJ1-2; D might be TRBD1 (5 bases). The sequencing used peripheral blood, collected in the first trimester of pregnancy. The DNA of the CDR3 is TGTGCCAGTAGTATAATGGTAGGGGATGGCTACACCTTC. As protein: CASSIMVGDGYTF. Supplemented by reference TRBV19 and TRBJ1-2, the full variable domain reads DGGITQSPKYLFRKEGQNVTLSCEQNLNHDAMYWYRQDPGQGLRLIYYSQIVNDFQKGDIAEGYSVSREKKESFPLTVTSAQKNPTAFYLCASSIMVGDGYTFGSGTRLTVV.